The clone carrying this T cell receptor beta chain appeared many times. No antigen is known for it. This entry is derived from a study of identical twins. Study-level findings and limits: Twin-shared out-of-frame alpha sequences were enriched for low generation probability. Fewer insertions were carried by abundant cord blood beta clonotypes, but none was seen in memory repertoires.

Healthy Caucasians were all of the donors. TCRdb reprocessed the 5' RACE reads via MiXCR and lists one record per CDR3 protein. The sample lists fewer than 650,000 distinct CDR3 sequences, roughly 7.2% occurring once. These data were also filed under a second study, of yellow fever vaccine responses in identical twins.

The source of this sequence is a woman aged 18-29 years in good health. The sample was PBMCs.

This CDR3 is CATSRDHGYETQYF. CDR3 bases: TGTGCCACCAGCAGAGATCATGGGTATGAGACCCAGTACTTC. This chain joins TRBV15 and TRBJ2-5; the D is unclear. V lost 0 bases and J lost 5, with 10 bases in between. Germline V lookup: CDR1 LNHNV, CDR2 YYDKDF (reference sequence). The CDR3 runs to 14 residues. Based on the CDR3 plus reference TRBV15 and TRBJ2-5, the full variable domain is DAMVIQNPRYQVTQFGKPVTLSCSQTLNHNVMYWYQQKSSQAPKLLFHYYDKDFNNEADTPDNFQSRRPNTSFCFLDIRSPGLGDTAMYLCATSRDHGYETQYFGPGTRLLVL.